This T cell receptor beta chain was profiled in a study of blood T cell repertoires in COVID-19. For the study at large: Whether acute or convalescent, the COVID-19 samples came from the United States, Italy and Spain.

Germline V gene data show CDR1 as SNHLY and CDR2 as FYNNEI. V was clipped by 6 bases and J by 0 bases, with 9 bases between them. The CDR3 runs 15 residues. Assay used: immunoSEQ multiplex PCR; TCRdb lists only in-frame clones, some missing. The sample yields 300,000 to 350,000 clones, about 90% seen once. Ages ranged from about 18 to 89 years, with residence in about 24 US areas. Resolution of symptoms, clearance, or two negative PCRs was present in recovered Cohort 3 donors. This clone was seen a handful of times. The V and J genes are TRBV2 and TRBJ1-6, with a tentative D call TRBD1 (5 bases). This sequence was found in a woman in her 30s who had recovered from COVID-19. Sequenced sample: PBMCs or T cells enriched from blood (not recorded which). In DNA, the CDR3 is TGTGCCAGCAGAGCCGACAGCTCCTATAATTCACCCCTCCACTTT. Translation: CASRADSSYNSPLHF.